This T cell receptor (beta chain) was identified in a study of tumor-infiltrating lymphocytes in localized non-small cell lung cancer (dated by TCRdb to the early 2020s). For the study in its entirety: Several histologies were represented in the cohort, which also included both smokers and never-smokers as well as patients whose samples were collected after neoadjuvant chemotherapy. Flow cytometry, multiplex immunofluorescence, RNA-seq, exome sequencing and proteomics were applied to the same patients as TCR sequencing, which was one of several integrated assays. The overall ICON cohort was composed of 150 surgical patients with localized non-small cell lung cancer whose tumors were resected. A total of about 59 patients were part of the paired comparison of immunoSEQ T-cell fraction between tumor and uninvolved lung. From each patient came resected tumor tissue plus uninvolved lung tissue from that same patient, and the uninvolved lung tissue was described as non-adjacent to the tumor.

This clone was counted a single time. Its antigen is currently not known. Per-base quality was not reported, and no clone a single base away is much larger than it. The immunoSEQ assay used for TCR sequencing gave the T-cell fraction in both tumor and uninvolved lung tissue. Concerning the study's data processing: In the survival analysis, patients were divided into a high T-cell fraction group (upper tertile) and a low T-cell fraction group (lower two tertiles), and the two groups were compared using a log-rank test. A signed-rank test was used to test paired tumor versus uninvolved lung differences in T-cell fraction. In its TCRdb copy, this immuneACCESS table keeps in-frame sequences only and misses some clones. Where compared with another copy, unresolved V genes explain less than half of these, and the others have no known cause. V and J calls and clone size follow that table, whereas D and trimming were derived from the DNA. This sample lists 10,000 or so clones; about 80% were detected once. The top ten hold about 18% of the sample.

The first patient joined ICON in the first half of 2016, and enrollment wrapped up when the last patient was enrolled in late 2018. From a subcohort of some 76 patients, fresh tumor and matched uninvolved tissue were collected for in-depth immune analyses, including TCR sequencing. DNA isolated from bulk tissue, without cell sorting, was used for TCR sequencing. CDR1 and CDR2 were assigned from the germline V gene as MNHEY and SVGAGI. The CDR3 covers 13 residues, taking in both the cysteine and the phenylalanine. Only the CDR3 portion is preserved as DNA: 39 bases, with reading frame beginning at the first base. The V and J ends are trimmed by 0 bases and 8 bases, leaving 10 bases between them. Broader findings and caveats from the paper: Different pieces of the same tissue were used for different assays, so technical variation could not be separated from intratumor heterogeneity. Since assay coverage differed from patient to patient depending on how much tissue was available, TCR sequencing was done for only a subset of the cohort. TCRbeta sequencing supported higher T cell infiltration in tumors than in uninvolved lung tissue, consistent with immunofluorescence CD3 counts. TCR-derived T-cell fraction did not differ between the flow cytometry-defined immunotypes IM1 (good prognosis) and IM2 (poor prognosis).

Sequencing was performed on uninvolved lung tissue not adjacent to the tumor. The sequence was obtained from a human donor with non-small cell lung cancer. This sequence uses TRBV6-5 and TRBJ1-2; the D gene is possibly TRBD1, with 6 bases matching. The CDR3 in this case is CASSYSGARGYTF. The nucleotide sequence reads TGTGCCAGCAGTTACTCGGGGGCAAGAGGCTACACCTTC.